This T cell receptor (beta chain) was sequenced for a study of T cell responses to AZD1222 COVID-19 vaccine. The study, taken as a whole, reports: A rise in Spike-specific TCR breadth and depth followed two AZD1222 doses. Unmutated variant regions are reportedly the target of nearly half of TCRs that are spike-specific. White British people made up most donors, females outnumbered males, and clonal diversity was possibly underestimated.

To note about this clone: Its antigen is unidentified.

The trim removed 0 bases at V and 6 bases at J, leaving 11 bases unmatched. The CDR3 runs 18 residues. Per the germline V gene, CDR1 is SGHDN and CDR2 is FVKESK. The method was immunoSEQ multiplex PCR; TCRdb's version includes in-frame clones alone and lacks a portion of them. The sample has 95,000 to 150,000 clones; more than 80% are singletons. The receptor comes from an adult who received the MenACWY meningococcal vaccine as a control. Sequenced material: peripheral blood, taken 28 days after the second dose of the MenACWY control vaccine. V gene TRBV14 combines with J gene TRBJ2-3, with TRBD2 matching 11 bases. The CDR3 DNA follows: TGTGCCAGCAGCCAAGATAGGGGATTACTAGCGGGGGAGGATACGCAGTATTTT. Its protein product is CASSQDRGLLAGEDTQYF.